This T cell receptor (beta chain) was identified during a study of prognosis after radiotherapy for stage I lung cancer. Study background: Several developed distant metastases after radiotherapy (median about 7 months), and about 16 had no significant progression.

Regarding this clonotype: This is likely an artifact of a read error, given a far larger clone one base away.

In germline, CDR1 is SNHLY, CDR2 FYNNEI. The ends were cut back, 6 bases at V and 7 bases at J, with 7 bases in the middle. CDR3 length: 11 amino acids. Two-round multiplex PCR amplified TCR beta CDR3 from genomic DNA. The first round of PCR was done with primers that matched each TRBV and TRBJ gene. TCRdb reanalysed the multiplex PCR reads using MiXCR and keeps one entry per CDR3 protein. The sample records 22,000 or so distinct CDR3 sequences, under 45% being singletons. Here the sequenced sample was PBMCs, taken before or after stereotactic body radiation therapy (not recorded which). This receptor was taken from a donor over 45 with non-small cell lung cancer. The chain employs TRBV2 and TRBJ1-3; D unresolved. CDR3 in DNA: TGTGCCAGCAGCCTCTGGAACACCATATATTTT. Translation gives CASSLWNTIYF.